Each of the 12 T cell receptor beta chains below was sequenced from the same sample in a study of blood T cell repertoires in COVID-19 (dated by TCRdb to about 2020). The library relied on the immunoSEQ multiplex PCR assay. TCRdb holds this immuneACCESS table with in-frame rearrangements only. Some clones are missing; in checked studies, unresolved V genes explain under half, and the rest has no known cause. This sample comprises roughly 150,000 clones, roughly 78% of them detected only once. The ten largest clones take up around 8.1% of the sample. Sequenced sample: peripheral blood. These receptors came from a woman aged 60 to 75 with COVID-19, enrolled during active disease.

This chain connects TRBV7-9 to TRBJ1-2; D gene uncertain. From germline, CDR1 is SEHNR and CDR2 FQNEAQ (reference sequence). Trimming stripped 3 bases from V and 5 bases from J, with 13 bases between. The CDR3 spans 14 residues. The CDR3 nucleotides read TGTGCCAGCAGCTTTGAACAGAACTTTTATGGCTACACCTTC. Amino acids: CASSFEQNFYGYTF.

CDR3 loop: CASSQEDRDDGYTF. In DNA, the CDR3 is TGTGCCAGCAGCCAAGAAGACAGGGATGATGGCTACACCTTC. This rearrangement joins TRBV4-2 to TRBJ1-2; 7 bases are a match to TRBD1. This CDR3 has 14 residues. The germline gives CDR1 LGHNA, CDR2 YNFKEQ. V gave up 0 bases and J gave up 6 bases; unmatched junction bases: 4.

This clone was seen only once. A read error may account for a junction end that differs from germline. The chain links TRBV5-5 to TRBJ1-1; 8 nucleotides line up with TRBD1. CDR3 length: 17 amino acids. Germline CDR1 and CDR2: SGHKS and YYEKEE (reference sequence). CDR3 loop: CASSSLTARGRRTESFF. Written as DNA, the CDR3 is TGTGCCAGCAGCTCTCTGACGGCCAGGGGGCGACGTACTGAATCTTTCTTT.

This rearrangement joins TRBV27 to TRBJ1-4; 9 bases are shared with TRBD1. The junction had 6 bases not matched to a gene; V was cut back by 5 bases and J by 8 bases. CDR1 is MNHEY and CDR2 is SMNVEV in the germline V gene (reference sequence). The CDR3 runs 14 residues. This CDR3 is CASSRGQGREKLFF. In nucleotides, the CDR3 is TGTGCCAGCAGTCGAGGACAGGGGCGCGAAAAACTGTTTTTT.

This sequence joins TRBV6-2 or TRBV6-3 and TRBJ1-1; a possible D gene is TRBD1 (6 bases). Trimming pared 5 bases from V and 3 bases from J, leaving 10 bases between. CDR1 is MNHEY and CDR2 is SVGEGT in the germline V gene. CDR3 length: 13 residues. This CDR3 is CASSLDRHTEAFF. CDR3 bases: TGTGCCAGCAGTCTTGACAGGCACACTGAAGCTTTCTTT.

The J gene is TRBJ2-5, the V gene TRBV6-1, with TRBD2 as a possible D gene (6 bases). The CDR3 length is 14 residues. Germline V gene data show CDR1 as MNHNS and CDR2 as SASEGT. V was shortened by 2 bases and J by 5 bases, with 12 bases between the two germline ends. CDR3 sequence reads: CASSETLGRETQYF. The CDR3 coding sequence is TGTGCCAGCAGTGAAACCTTAGGGAGGGAGACCCAGTACTTC.

The V gene is TRBV9, the J gene TRBJ1-2; 10 nucleotides agree with TRBD1. Germline V gene sequence: CDR1 SGDLS, CDR2 YYNGEE. The CDR3 sequence is 14 residues long. J gave up 2 bases and V 5 bases, and 3 bases lay outside the gene matches. This CDR3 is CASSRQGANYGYTF. In DNA, the CDR3 is TGTGCCAGCAGTAGACAGGGGGCAAACTATGGCTACACCTTC.

V is TRBV19 and J is TRBJ2-3; 9 positions agree with TRBD2. V shed 0 bases and J 3 bases; nucleotides not matched to a gene: 10. This CDR3 spans 18 amino acids. The germline V gene encodes CDR1 LNHDA and CDR2 SQIVND (reference sequence). CDR3 bases: TGTGCCAGTAGTATAGAACCATTAGCGGGAGCTTTGACAGATACGCAGTATTTT. It is translated as CASSIEPLAGALTDTQYF.

This chain joins TRBV6-5 and TRBJ1-2; 7 positions match TRBD1. V dropped 4 bases and J dropped 8; count of bases not matched to a gene: 16. From germline, CDR1 is MNHEY and CDR2 SVGAGI. The CDR3 extends over 16 amino acids. DNA for the CDR3: TGTGCCAGCAGTTCCCCTTCCGACAGGGACGGGGGCGGCTACACCTTC. As protein: CASSSPSDRDGGGYTF.

The chain combines TRBV7-9 with TRBJ2-2, with D possibly matching TRBD2 (6 bases). Between the trimmed V and J ends, which lost 2 bases and 2 bases, there was a span of 9 bases. Germline loops: CDR1 SEHNR, CDR2 FQNEAQ (reference sequence). CDR3 length equals 15 residues. DNA of the CDR3: TGTGCCAGCAGCTTATCGGAGGGAAACACCGGGGAGCTGTTTTTT. It yields the protein CASSLSEGNTGELFF.

The CDR3 loop is CATTDRAEQYV. As DNA, the CDR3 is TGTGCCACCACGGACAGGGCCGAGCAGTACGTC. The V gene is TRBV24-1, the J gene TRBJ2-7; TRBD1 matches 8 bases. Trimming cost V 8 bases and J 6 bases; bases outside gene matches: 2. CDR3 size: 11 residues. Germline values: CDR1 KGHDR, CDR2 SFDVKD.

The chain employs TRBV3-1 (or the pseudogene TRBV3-2) and TRBJ1-1, with 8 bases that match TRBD1. The germline V gene encodes CDR1 LGHDT and CDR2 YNNKEL (reference sequence). Trimming removed 5 bases from V and 2 bases from J; junction bases left unmatched: 7. CDR3 length: 15 residues. This CDR3 is CASSDYGQGNTEAFF. CDR3 sequence (DNA): TGTGCCAGCAGCGACTACGGACAGGGCAACACTGAAGCTTTCTTT.